The clone carrying this T cell receptor (beta chain) came up many times. J gave up 4 bases and V 0 bases, and 10 bases lay outside the gene matches. Germline lookup yields CDR1 KGHSH and CDR2 LQKENI. The CDR3 is made up of 17 amino acids. This record comes from a study of T cells after yellow fever vaccination. Looking at the study overall: For low cell numbers, libraries were made with SMART-Seq v4 Ultra Low Input.

One entry per CDR3 protein, called by TCRdb with MiXCR from the 5' RACE reads. The profile covers around 350,000 distinct CDR3 sequences, with 6.2% appearing a single time and roughly 15% taken by the ten largest. The sequence was obtained from a man aged 25-40 years who received the YFV17D yellow fever vaccine. The chain combines TRBV18 with TRBJ1-1; 8 nucleotides match TRBD1. The input for sequencing was PBMCs, taken 5 days after the yellow fever booster vaccination. Written as DNA, the CDR3 is TGTGCCAGCTCACCACCAACAGGGGGTGGAGGAGGCACTGAAGCTTTCTTT. Protein product: CASSPPTGGGGGTEAFF.